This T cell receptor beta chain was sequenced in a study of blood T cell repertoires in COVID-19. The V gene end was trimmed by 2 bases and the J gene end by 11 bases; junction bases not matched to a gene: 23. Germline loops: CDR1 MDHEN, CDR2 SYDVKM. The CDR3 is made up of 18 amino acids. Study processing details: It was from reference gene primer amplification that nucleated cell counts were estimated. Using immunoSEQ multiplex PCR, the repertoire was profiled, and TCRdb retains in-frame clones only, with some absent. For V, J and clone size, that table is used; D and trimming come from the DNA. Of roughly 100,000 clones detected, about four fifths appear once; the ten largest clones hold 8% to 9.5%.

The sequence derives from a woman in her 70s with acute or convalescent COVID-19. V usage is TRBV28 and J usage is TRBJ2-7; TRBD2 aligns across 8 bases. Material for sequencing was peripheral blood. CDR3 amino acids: CASSLGPGPGGAPQGKYF. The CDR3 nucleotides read TGTGCCAGCAGTTTAGGTCCGGGACCCGGGGGGGCTCCGCAGGGGAAGTACTTC.